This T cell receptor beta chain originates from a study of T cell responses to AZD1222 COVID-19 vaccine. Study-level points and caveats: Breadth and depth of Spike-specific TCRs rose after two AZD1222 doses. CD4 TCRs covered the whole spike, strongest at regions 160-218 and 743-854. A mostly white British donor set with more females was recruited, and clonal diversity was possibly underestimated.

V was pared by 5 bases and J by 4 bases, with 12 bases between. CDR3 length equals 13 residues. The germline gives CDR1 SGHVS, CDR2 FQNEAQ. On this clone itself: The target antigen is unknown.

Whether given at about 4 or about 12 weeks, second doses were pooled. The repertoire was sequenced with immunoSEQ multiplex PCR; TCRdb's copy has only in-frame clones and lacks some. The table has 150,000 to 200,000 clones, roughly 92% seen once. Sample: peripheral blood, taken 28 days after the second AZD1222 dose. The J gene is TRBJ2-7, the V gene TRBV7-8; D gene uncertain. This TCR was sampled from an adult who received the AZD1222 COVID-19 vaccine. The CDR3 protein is CASSPTLGYEQYF. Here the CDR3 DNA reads TGTGCCAGCAGCCCTACCTTGGGGTACGAGCAGTACTTC.